This TCR beta chain emerged from a study of PD-1 blockade in classical Hodgkin lymphoma. The study, taken as a whole, reports: Only CD4+ TCR diversity, not CD8+, had risen significantly by C4D1.

About this clone itself: The antigen remains unidentified.

Time point in this sample: cycle 4 day 1 (C4D1), after 6 weeks of nivolumab. Each patient experienced a relapse that followed autologous stem cell transplantation, and brentuximab vedotin exposure varied. The data were produced by immunoSEQ multiplex PCR, yet TCRdb's version contains in-frame clones alone and is incomplete. The sample records roughly 100,000 clones, over 85% being singletons. The V end was cut by 3 bases, the J end by 1 base, with 12 bases between. Germline V gene sequence: CDR1 SEHNR, CDR2 FQNEAQ (reference sequence). The CDR3 consists of 15 residues. This chain joins TRBV7-9 and TRBJ1-1; tentatively, D is TRBD1 (6 bases). This TCR was sampled from a human donor with classical Hodgkin lymphoma. Source: peripheral blood mononuclear cells (PBMCs), taken before the fourth cycle of nivolumab. The DNA of the CDR3 is TGTGCCAGCAGCTTGTCCGGGACACCGAACACTGAAGCTTTCTTT. This encodes CASSLSGTPNTEAFF.